This TCR beta chain was captured in a study of blood T cells in healthy people across ages (dated by TCRdb to the mid-2010s). For context, the study as a whole: In model experiments, roughly one uniquely barcoded TCR beta cDNA molecule per two T cells was captured by template switching. Donors were grouped into four age groups: young (average approximately 15 years), middle-aged (39), aged (around 60) and long-lived (just over 80). Two additional independent replicas of 1 million unique cDNA reads from the same blood draw were analyzed for two donors (one aged 18 to 30 and one aged 80 or older). The study measured age-related changes in TCR beta repertoire diversity using deep sequencing normalized with unique cDNA molecular identifiers. To avoid experimental bias, donors of different ages were distributed randomly across sequencing lanes.

The donors were roughly 40 Caucasian individuals from Russia, aged roughly 6 to 100 years, who were systemically healthy. Approximately 11 milliliters of peripheral blood were drawn from each donor into EDTA-treated Vacutainer tubes. Ficoll-Paque density-gradient centrifugation was used to isolate PBMCs, with at least 7 million per sample. Total RNA was extracted from PBMCs with Trizol reagent, with at least 5 micrograms obtained per sample. For every donor, flow cytometry on a PBMC aliquot measured the percentage of naive CD45RAhigh/CD27high T cells. The investigation overall reported the following: The CMV infection status of donors was not known, potentially confounding age-related changes in expanded clonotypes. Since profiling was done on bulk unsorted PBMCs, naive and antigen-experienced compartments could not be conclusively compared. As age increased, observed TCR beta diversity per million T cells dropped in a roughly linear way, and a significant reduction was already evident by age around 41. There was a strong correlation between observed TCR beta diversity and the percentage of naive T cells measured by flow cytometry. Estimates of total diversity based on one million sequenced T cells were considered lower bounds and underestimates. Compared with the aged group, the long-lived group had more naive CD4+ T cells, fewer expanded clones and increased TCR diversity, suggesting age selection.

Relative to germline, V is 0 bases shorter and J is 0 bases shorter, with 10 bases between their ends. The germline V gene (reference sequence) provides CDR1 DFQATT and CDR2 SNEGSKA. The CDR3 spans 15 residues, from the cysteine through the phenylalanine. Only the CDR3 portion is preserved as DNA: 45 bases, with reading frame beginning at the first base. Library method: 5' RACE. Sequencing was carried out with an Illumina HiSeq 2500. The second PCR ran for roughly 7 to 11 cycles and used a J-beta primer mix along with a sample-barcoded 5' primer. A unique molecular identifier was introduced onto each TCR beta cDNA molecule by a template-switch 5' adaptor carrying 12 random nucleotides. Each sample yielded at least 3 million CDR3-containing paired-end reads. The Mint cDNA synthesis kit, primed by a TRBC-specific oligonucleotide, was used to synthesize first-strand cDNA from all RNA. Following uracil-DNA glycosylase treatment, a first 18-cycle PCR with universal primers M1SS and BC2_uni_R was performed on all cDNA. On the authors' methods: For normalization, 1 million high-quality reads were randomly selected from each sample, with every read carrying a distinct molecular identifier. Instead of being binned into consensus sequences, reads that shared molecular identifiers were thrown out. CDR3 identification, clonotype clustering and error correction used MiTCR with a Q25 quality threshold and the strictest error-elimination algorithm. A nonparametric unseen species model using Euler transformation provided a lower-bound estimate of total TCR beta diversity. TCRdb reanalyzed the raw reads on its own, using fastp at Q25 for trimming and MiXCR for clone calling, and kept in-frame beta chains. One record per CDR3 amino acid sequence lists the most common genes and DNA. In this record, the V and J calls reflect TCRdb's handling and not the investigators' own analysis. The sample table holds hundreds of thousands of distinct CDR3 sequences, of which around 30% were seen once. The leading ten clones occupy roughly a sixth of the sample.

This clonotype was seen ten or more times. Its antigen is currently not known. The input lacks base qualities; no much larger clone sits a single base away. The TCR comes from a woman older than 75 in good health. This receptor chain uses TRBV20-1 and TRBJ2-3, with the D segment identity uncertain. The sequenced sample consisted of blood. The nucleotide sequence reads as follows: TGCAGTGCTAGAGATCCGAAGACTAGCACAGATACGCAGTATTTT. Its translation is CSARDPKTSTDTQYF.